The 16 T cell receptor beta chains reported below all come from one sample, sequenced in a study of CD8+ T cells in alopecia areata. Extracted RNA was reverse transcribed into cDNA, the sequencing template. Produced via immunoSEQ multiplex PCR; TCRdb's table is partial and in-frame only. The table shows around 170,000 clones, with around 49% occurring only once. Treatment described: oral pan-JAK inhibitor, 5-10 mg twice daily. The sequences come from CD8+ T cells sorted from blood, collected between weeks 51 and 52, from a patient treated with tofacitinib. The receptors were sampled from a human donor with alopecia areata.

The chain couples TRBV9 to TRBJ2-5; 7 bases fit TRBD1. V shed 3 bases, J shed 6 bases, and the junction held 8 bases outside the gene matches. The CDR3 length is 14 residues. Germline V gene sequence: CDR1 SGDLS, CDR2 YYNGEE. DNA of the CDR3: TGTGCCAGCAGCGAACAGGGGTTGGTGAAGACCCAGTACTTC. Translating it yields CASSEQGLVKTQYF.

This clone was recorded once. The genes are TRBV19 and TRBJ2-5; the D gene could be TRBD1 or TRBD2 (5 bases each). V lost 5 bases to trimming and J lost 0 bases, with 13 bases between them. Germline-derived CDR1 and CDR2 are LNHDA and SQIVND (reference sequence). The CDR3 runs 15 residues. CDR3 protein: CASSEGSWDQETQYF. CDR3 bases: TGTGCCAGTAGTGAGGGGTCATGGGACCAAGAGACCCAGTACTTC.

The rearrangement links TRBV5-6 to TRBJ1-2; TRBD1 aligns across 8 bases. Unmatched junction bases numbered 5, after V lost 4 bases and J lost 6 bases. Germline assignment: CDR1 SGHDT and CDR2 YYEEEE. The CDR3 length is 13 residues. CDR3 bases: TGTGCCAGCAGCGGACAGGGTATGAATGGCTACACCTTC. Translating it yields CASSGQGMNGYTF.

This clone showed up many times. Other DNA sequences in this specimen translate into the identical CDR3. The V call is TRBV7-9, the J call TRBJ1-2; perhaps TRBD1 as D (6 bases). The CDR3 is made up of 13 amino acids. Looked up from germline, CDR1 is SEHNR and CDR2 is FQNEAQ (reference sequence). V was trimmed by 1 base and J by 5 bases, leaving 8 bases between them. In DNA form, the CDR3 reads TGTGCCAGCAGCTTAGGGACAGATTATGGCTACACCTTC. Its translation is CASSLGTDYGYTF.

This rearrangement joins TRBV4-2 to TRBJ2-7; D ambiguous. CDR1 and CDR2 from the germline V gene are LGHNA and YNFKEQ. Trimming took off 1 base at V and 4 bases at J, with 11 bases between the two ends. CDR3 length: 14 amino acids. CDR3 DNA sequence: TGTGCCAGCAGCCAAGGATTTACCTTGTACGAGCAGTACTTC. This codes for CASSQGFTLYEQYF.

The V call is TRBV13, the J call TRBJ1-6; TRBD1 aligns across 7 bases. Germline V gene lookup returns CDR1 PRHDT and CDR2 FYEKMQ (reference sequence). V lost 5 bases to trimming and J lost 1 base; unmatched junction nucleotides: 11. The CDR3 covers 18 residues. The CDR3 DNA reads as TGTGCCAGCAGCGTAACGACAGGGCCTGGATCCTATAATTCACCCCTCCACTTT. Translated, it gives CASSVTTGPGSYNSPLHF.

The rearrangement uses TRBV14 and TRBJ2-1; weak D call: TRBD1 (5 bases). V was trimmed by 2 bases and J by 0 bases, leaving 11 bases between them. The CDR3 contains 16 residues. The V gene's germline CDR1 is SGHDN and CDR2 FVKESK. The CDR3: CASSQTDSGSYNEQFF. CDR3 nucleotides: TGTGCCAGCAGCCAAACCGACAGTGGCTCCTACAATGAGCAGTTCTTC.

CDR3 sequence: CASSRDGGTGELFF. As DNA, the CDR3 is TGTGCCAGCAGCCGGGACGGAGGGACCGGGGAGCTGTTTTTT. The V and J genes are TRBV27 and TRBJ2-2, with D perhaps TRBD2 (6 bases). This CDR3 comprises 14 residues. V was cut by 6 bases and J by 5 bases, with 13 bases left in between. Germline loops: CDR1 MNHEY, CDR2 SMNVEV (reference sequence).

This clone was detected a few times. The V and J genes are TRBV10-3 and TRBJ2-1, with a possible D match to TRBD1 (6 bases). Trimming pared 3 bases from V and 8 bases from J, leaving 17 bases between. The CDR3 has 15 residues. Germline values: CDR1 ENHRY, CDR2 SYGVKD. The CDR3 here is CAISDPGTLEDEQFF. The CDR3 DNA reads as TGTGCCATCAGTGACCCCGGGACACTAGAGGATGAGCAGTTCTTC.

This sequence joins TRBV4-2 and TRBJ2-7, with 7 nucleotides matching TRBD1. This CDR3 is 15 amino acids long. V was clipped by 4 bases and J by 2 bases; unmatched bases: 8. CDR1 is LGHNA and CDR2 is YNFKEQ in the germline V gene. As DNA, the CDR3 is TGTGCCAGCAGCCCCAGACAGGGTACCCCCTACGAGCAGTACTTC. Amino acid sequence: CASSPRQGTPYEQYF.

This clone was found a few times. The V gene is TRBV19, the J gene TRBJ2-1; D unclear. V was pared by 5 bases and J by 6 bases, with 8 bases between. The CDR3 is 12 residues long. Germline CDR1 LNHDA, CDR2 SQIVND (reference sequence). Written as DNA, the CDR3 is TGTGCCAGTAGTGCGGCAGGCAATGAGCAGTTCTTC. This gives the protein CASSAAGNEQFF.

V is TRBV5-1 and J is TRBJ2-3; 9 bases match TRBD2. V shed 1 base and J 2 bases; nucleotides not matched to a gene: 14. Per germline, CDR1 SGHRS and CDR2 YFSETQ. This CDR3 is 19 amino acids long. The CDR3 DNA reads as TGCGCCAGCAGCTTGACGGGAGGCACCGGGACTAGCCCCACAGATACGCAGTATTTT. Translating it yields CASSLTGGTGTSPTDTQYF.

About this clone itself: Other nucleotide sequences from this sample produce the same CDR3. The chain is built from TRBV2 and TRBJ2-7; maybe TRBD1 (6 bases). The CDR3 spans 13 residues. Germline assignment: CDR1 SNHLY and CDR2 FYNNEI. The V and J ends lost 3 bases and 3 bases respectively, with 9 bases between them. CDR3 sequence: CASSEGDIYEQYF. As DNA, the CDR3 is TGTGCCAGCAGTGAGGGGGACATCTACGAGCAGTACTTC.

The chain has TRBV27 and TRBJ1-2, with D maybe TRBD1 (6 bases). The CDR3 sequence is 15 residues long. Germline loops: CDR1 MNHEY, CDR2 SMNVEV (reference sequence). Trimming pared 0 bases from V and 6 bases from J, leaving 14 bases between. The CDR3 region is CASSLSGGRGDGYTF. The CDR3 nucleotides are TGTGCCAGCAGTTTATCGGGGGGGCGCGGTGATGGCTACACCTTC.

CDR3 sequence reads: CASSYSVGGATEAFF. CDR3 coding DNA: TGTGCCAGCAGTTACTCGGTCGGGGGAGCCACTGAAGCTTTCTTT. The chain employs TRBV6-5 and TRBJ1-1; D is perhaps TRBD1 (5 bases). The CDR3 is made up of 15 amino acids. The germline CDR1 and CDR2 sequences are MNHEY and SVGAGI. Trimming removed 0 bases at V and 4 bases at J, with 12 bases between.

CDR3 residues: CASSQERGPLSTDTQYF. The CDR3 DNA reads as TGCGCCAGCAGCCAAGAACGGGGGCCCCTCAGCACAGATACGCAGTATTTT. V usage is TRBV4-3 and J usage is TRBJ2-3, with D perhaps given as TRBD1 or TRBD2 (6 bases each). The CDR3 extends over 17 amino acids. CDR1 and CDR2 from the germline V gene are LGHNA and YSLEER. The ends were cut back, 0 bases at V and 0 bases at J, with 13 bases in the middle.